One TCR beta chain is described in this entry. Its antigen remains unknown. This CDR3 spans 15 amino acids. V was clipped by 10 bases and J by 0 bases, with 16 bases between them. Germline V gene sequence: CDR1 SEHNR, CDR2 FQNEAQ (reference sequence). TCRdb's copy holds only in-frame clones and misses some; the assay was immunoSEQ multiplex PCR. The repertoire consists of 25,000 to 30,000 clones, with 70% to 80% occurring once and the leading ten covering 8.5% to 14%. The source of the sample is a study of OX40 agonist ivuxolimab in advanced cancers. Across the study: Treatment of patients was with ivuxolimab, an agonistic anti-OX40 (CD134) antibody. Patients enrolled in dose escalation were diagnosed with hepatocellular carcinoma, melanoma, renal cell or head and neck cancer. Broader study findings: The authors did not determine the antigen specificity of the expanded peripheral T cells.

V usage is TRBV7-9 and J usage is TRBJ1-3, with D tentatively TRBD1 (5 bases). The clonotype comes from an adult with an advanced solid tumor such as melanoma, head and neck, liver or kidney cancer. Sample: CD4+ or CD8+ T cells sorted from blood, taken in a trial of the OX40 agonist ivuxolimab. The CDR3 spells CATRGESSSGNTIYF. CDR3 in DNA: TGTGCCACGCGGGGGGAGTCTAGCTCTGGAAACACCATATATTTT.